The rows below give T cell receptor beta chains drawn from one sample of a study of blood T cell repertoires in COVID-19. Clones were sequenced by immunoSEQ multiplex PCR, and TCRdb holds only the in-frame ones, with some missing. Among roughly 380,000 clones listed, over 65% were seen once. The sample was peripheral blood. The receptors were gathered from a human donor with acute or convalescent COVID-19. The donor label of this sample is uncertain. The CDR3 runs from the conserved cysteine through the conserved F or W. A D gene is named only where the DNA matches it firmly. Size is omitted from some rows. Given values are once, few, many or a class for expanded clones.

size | J | D | V | DNA | CDR3
- | TRBJ2-5 | TRBD2 | TRBV2 | TGTGCCAGCAGTGAAACGGGGGGGCCGGAGACCCAGTACTTC | CASSETGGPETQYF
- | TRBJ2-1 | TRBD2 | TRBV7-8 | TGTGCCAGCAGCTTAATGAGCGGGAGCTACAATGAGCAGTTCTTC | CASSLMSGSYNEQFF
once | TRBJ1-1 | - | TRBV7-8 | TGTGCCAGCAGCTTAACCTTAAGGACGGGAGTTGAAGCTTTCTTT | CASSLTLRTGVEAFF
- | TRBJ2-7 | - | TRBV28 | TGTGCCAGCAGGGAGGGGGGGGCTGACTACGAGCAGTACTTC | CASREGGADYEQYF
once | TRBJ1-4 | - | TRBV27 | TGTGCCAGCAGTCCTCGATGGGGGCTTGATGAAAAACTGTTTTTT | CASSPRWGLDEKLFF
- | TRBJ2-3 | TRBD1 | TRBV5-5 | TGTGCCAGCAGCTCCATGCCGGGGACAGGGGGCACAGATACGCAGTATTTT | CASSSMPGTGGTDTQYF
few | TRBJ1-1 | - | TRBV15 | TGTGCCACCAGCAGGGACACAGCTAACACTGAAGCTTTCTTT | CATSRDTANTEAFF
once | TRBJ1-2 | TRBD1 | TRBV4-1 | TGCGCCAGCAGCCAGGGGACAGGGGATGGCTACACCTTC | CASSQGTGDGYTF
- | TRBJ2-7 | - | TRBV10-3 | TGTGCCATCAGCGCAGTCGGGGGCTACGAGCAGTACTTC | CAISAVGGYEQYF
- | TRBJ2-1 | TRBD1 | TRBV6-2/TRBV6-3 | TGTGCCAGCAGCCCTGACAGGGGGTTCGCCTACAATGAGCAGTTCTTC | CASSPDRGFAYNEQFF
- | TRBJ2-2 | - | TRBV7-2 | TGTGCCAGCAGCTCCGCTTGGCTTCCGAACACCGGGGAGCTGTTTTTT | CASSSAWLPNTGELFF
- | TRBJ1-2 | - | TRBV12-3/TRBV12-4 | TGTGCCAGCAGTTTCAACAGCTACTATGGCTACACCTTC | CASSFNSYYGYTF
- | TRBJ2-7 | TRBD1 | TRBV18 | TGTGCCAGCTCGACCGGGACAGGGGCCCTTTCACGCGAGCAGTACTTC | CASSTGTGALSREQYF
- | TRBJ2-2 | - | TRBV2 | TGTGCCAGCAGTGAGGGGAGGAGTCACGGGGAGCTGTTTTTT | CASSEGRSHGELFF
- | TRBJ1-3 | TRBD1 | TRBV28 | TGTGCCAGCAGCCCTCGACTGGGAGACAGGGGGCAAGGAAGGGGAAACACCATATATTTT | CASSPRLGDRGQGRGNTIYF
- | TRBJ1-2 | - | TRBV29-1 | TGCAGCGCCGTGGTCGGGGAGAACTATGGCTACACCTTC | CSAVVGENYGYTF
once | TRBJ2-3 | TRBD1 | TRBV29-1 | TGCAGCGGTGGGAAGGGGACAGGGGATGGAGATACGCAGTATTTT | CSGGKGTGDGDTQYF
- | TRBJ1-2 | TRBD1 | TRBV2 | TGTGCCAGCAGTGCGGAAAAGACAGGGAAAAACTATGGCTACACCTTC | CASSAEKTGKNYGYTF
- | TRBJ2-4 | TRBD1 | TRBV28 | TGTGCCAGCAGTTCCGACCAGGGGGAAGGGAGAAACATTCAGTACTTC | CASSSDQGEGRNIQYF
- | TRBJ2-7 | TRBD2 | TRBV18 | TGTGCCAGCTCCGGACTAGCGTCCGGCGAGCAGTACTTC | CASSGLASGEQYF
- | TRBJ2-7 | - | TRBV5-6 | TGTGCCAGCAGCTCGCCCCGTGGACAGCGTAAAACCTACGAGCAGTACTTC | CASSSPRGQRKTYEQYF
- | TRBJ2-3 | TRBD2 | TRBV30 | TGTGCCTGGAGTGTCTCTCTAGCGGGCACAGATACGCAGTATTTT | CAWSVSLAGTDTQYF
- | TRBJ2-3 | - | TRBV29-1 | TGCAGCGCCGGAGGAAACACAGATACGCAGTATTTT | CSAGGNTDTQYF
- | TRBJ1-2 | TRBD1 | TRBV27 | TGTGCCACGGCCAAGACCGGGACAGGGGATGGCTACACCTTC | CATAKTGTGDGYTF
- | TRBJ1-2 | - | TRBV13 | TGTGCCAGCAGCCAACGGGACACGGCCCGGTATGGCTACACCTTC | CASSQRDTARYGYTF